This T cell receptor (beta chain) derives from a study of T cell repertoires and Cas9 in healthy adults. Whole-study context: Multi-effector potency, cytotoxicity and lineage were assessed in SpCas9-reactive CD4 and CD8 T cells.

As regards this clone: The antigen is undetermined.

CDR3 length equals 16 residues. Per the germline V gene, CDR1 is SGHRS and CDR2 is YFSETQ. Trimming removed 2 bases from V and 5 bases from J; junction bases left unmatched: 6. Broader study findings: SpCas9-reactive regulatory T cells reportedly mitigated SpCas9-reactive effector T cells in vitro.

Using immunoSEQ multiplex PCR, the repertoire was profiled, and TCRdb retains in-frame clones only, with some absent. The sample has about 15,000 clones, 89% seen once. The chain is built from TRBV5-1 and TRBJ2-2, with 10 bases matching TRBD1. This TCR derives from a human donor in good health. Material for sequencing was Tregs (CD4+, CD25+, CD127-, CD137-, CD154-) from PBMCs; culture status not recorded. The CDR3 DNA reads TGCGCCAGCAGCTTAGGGACAGGGGTGGAGACCGGGGAGCTGTTTTTT. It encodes CASSLGTGVETGELFF.